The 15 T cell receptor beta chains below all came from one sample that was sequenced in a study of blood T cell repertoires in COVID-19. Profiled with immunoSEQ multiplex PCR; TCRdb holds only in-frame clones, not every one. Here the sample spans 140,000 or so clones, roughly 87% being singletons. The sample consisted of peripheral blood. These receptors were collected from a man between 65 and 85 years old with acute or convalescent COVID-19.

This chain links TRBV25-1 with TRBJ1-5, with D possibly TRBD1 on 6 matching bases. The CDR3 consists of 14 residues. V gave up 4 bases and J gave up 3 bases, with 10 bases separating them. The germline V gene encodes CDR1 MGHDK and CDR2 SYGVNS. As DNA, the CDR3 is TGTGCCAGCAGTGGGACAGTCAACAATCAGCCCCAGCATTTT. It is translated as CASSGTVNNQPQHF.

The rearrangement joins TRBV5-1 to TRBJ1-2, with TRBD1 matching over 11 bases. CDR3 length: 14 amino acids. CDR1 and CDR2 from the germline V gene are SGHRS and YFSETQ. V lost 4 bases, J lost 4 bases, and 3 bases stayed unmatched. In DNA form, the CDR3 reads TGCGCCAGCAGCGTAGGACAGGGGGCCTATGGCTACACCTTC. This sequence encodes CASSVGQGAYGYTF.

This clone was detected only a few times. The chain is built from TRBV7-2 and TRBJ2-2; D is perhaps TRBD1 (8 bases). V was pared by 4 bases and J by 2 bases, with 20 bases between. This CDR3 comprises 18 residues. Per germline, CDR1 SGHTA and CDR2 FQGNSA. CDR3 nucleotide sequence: TGTGCCAGCAGCTACCCTAAGACAGGGGACTACAACACCGGGGAGCTGTTTTTT. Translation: CASSYPKTGDYNTGELFF.

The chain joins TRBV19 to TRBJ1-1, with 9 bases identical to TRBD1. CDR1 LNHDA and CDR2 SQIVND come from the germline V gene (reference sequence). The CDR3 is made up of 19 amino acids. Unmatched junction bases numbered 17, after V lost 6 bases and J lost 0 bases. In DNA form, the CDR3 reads TGTGCCAGTAGATCGACAGGGGGATCGTCAGCCATACTGAACACTGAAGCTTTCTTT. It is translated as CASRSTGGSSAILNTEAFF.

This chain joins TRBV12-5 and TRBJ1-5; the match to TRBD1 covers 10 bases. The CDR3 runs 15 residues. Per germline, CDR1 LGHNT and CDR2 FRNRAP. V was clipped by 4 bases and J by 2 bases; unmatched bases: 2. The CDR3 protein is CASGSGTGGNQPQHF. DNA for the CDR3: TGTGCTAGTGGTTCCGGGACAGGGGGCAATCAGCCCCAGCATTTT.

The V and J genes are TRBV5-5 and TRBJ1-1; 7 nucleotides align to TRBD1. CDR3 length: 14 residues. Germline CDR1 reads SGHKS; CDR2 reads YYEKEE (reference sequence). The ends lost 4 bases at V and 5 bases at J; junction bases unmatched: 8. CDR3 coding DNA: TGTGCCAGCAGCCCACAGGGGATTGGGACTGAAGCTTTCTTT. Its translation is CASSPQGIGTEAFF.

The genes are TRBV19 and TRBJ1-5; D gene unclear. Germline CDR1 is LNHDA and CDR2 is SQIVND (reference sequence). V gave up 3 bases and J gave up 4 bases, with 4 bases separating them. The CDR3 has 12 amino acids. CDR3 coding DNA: TGTGCCAGTAGTATCCTAAATCAGCCCCAGCATTTT. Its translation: CASSILNQPQHF.

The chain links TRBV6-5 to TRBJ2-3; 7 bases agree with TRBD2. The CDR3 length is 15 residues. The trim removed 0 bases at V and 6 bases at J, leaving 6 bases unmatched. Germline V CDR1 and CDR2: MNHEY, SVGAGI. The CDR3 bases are TGTGCCAGCAGTTACTCTGGCGGGAGTTGGGATACGCAGTATTTT. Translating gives CASSYSGGSWDTQYF.

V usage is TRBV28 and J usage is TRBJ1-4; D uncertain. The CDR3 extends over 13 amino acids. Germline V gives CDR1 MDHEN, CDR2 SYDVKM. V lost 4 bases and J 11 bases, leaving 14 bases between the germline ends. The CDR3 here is CASSWQEGYKLFF. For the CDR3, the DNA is TGTGCCAGCAGTTGGCAAGAGGGCTACAAACTGTTTTTT.

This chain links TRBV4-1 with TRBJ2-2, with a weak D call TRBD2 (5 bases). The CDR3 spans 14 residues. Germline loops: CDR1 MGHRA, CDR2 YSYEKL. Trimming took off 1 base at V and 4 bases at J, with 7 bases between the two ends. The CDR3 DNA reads TGCGCCAGCAGCCAAGGAGCGGTCACCGGGGAGCTGTTTTTT. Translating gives CASSQGAVTGELFF.

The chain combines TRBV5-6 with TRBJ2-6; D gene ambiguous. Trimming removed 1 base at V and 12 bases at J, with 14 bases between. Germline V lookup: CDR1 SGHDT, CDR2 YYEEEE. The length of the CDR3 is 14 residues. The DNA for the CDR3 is TGTGCCAGCAGCTTGCGGCAGAGCGACCGCGTCCTGACTTTC. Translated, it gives CASSLRQSDRVLTF.

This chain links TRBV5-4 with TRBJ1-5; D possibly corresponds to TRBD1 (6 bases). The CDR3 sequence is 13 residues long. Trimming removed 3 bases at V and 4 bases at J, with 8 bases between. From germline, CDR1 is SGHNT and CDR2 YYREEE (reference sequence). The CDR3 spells CASSWDINQPQHF. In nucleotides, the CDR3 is TGTGCCAGCAGCTGGGACATTAATCAGCCCCAGCATTTT. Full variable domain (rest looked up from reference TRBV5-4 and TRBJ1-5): ETGVTQSPTHLIKTRGQQVTLRCSSQSGHNTVSWYQQALGQGPQFIFQYYREEENGRGNFPPRFSGLQFPNYSSELNVNALELDDSALYLCASSWDINQPQHFGDGTRLSIL.

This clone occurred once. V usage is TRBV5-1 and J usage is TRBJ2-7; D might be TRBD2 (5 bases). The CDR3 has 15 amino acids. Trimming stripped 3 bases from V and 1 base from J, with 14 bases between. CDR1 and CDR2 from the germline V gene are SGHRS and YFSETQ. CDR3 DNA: TGCGCCAGCAGCTATCAGGCCGGGGAGTCCTACGAGCAGTACTTC. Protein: CASSYQAGESYEQYF.

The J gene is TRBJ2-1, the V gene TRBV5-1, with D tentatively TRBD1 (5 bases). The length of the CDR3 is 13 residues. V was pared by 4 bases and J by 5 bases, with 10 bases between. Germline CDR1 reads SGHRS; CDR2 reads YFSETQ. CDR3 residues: CASSEVRDNEQFF. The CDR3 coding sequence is TGCGCCAGCAGCGAGGTCAGGGACAATGAGCAGTTCTTC.

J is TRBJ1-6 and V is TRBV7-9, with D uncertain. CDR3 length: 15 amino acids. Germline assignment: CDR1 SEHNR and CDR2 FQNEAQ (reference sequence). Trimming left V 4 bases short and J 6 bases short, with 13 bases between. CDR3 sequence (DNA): TGTGCCAGCAGCTCCGATGAGGGTTTTAATTCACCCCTCCACTTT. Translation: CASSSDEGFNSPLHF.